The T cell receptor beta chain described here comes from a study of neoadjuvant anti-PD-1 for oral cavity cancer. Study details: Non-progressing patients received a fourth nivolumab dose near day 43, then surgery on days 50-56.

Concerning this clone: What it binds is unknown.

Patients had newly diagnosed, untreated stage II-IVA oral cavity squamous cell carcinoma. Study-wide results and limits: Non-responders to neoadjuvant nivolumab had significantly more clonal PBMC T cells than responders.

V lost 7 bases and J lost 5, with 18 bases in between. Germline V lookup: CDR1 MNHEY, CDR2 SMNVEV (reference sequence). This CDR3 contains 15 residues. Method: immunoSEQ multiplex PCR; TCRdb's copy keeps in-frame clones and lacks some. The data hold more than 50,000 clones, with roughly 80% observed a single time. The sequences come from PBMCs, collected before nivolumab (anti-PD-1) treatment. The chain employs TRBV27 and TRBJ2-1, with D hard to call. The receptor's source is a person aged 40 to 85 with oral cavity squamous cell carcinoma. The CDR3 protein is CASTPLKSDHNEQFF. The CDR3 DNA is TGTGCCAGCACTCCACTGAAGTCGGATCACAATGAGCAGTTCTTC.